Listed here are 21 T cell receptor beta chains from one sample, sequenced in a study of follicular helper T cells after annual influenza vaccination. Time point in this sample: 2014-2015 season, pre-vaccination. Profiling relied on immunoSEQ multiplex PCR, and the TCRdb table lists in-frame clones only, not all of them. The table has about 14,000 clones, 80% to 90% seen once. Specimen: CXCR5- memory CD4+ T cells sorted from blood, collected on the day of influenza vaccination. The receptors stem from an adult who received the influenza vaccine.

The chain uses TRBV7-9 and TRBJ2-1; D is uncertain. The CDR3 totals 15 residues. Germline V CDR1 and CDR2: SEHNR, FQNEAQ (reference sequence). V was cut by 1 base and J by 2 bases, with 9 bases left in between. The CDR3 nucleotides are TGTGCCAGCAGCTTAGAGGCTACAACCTACAATGAGCAGTTCTTC. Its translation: CASSLEATTYNEQFF.

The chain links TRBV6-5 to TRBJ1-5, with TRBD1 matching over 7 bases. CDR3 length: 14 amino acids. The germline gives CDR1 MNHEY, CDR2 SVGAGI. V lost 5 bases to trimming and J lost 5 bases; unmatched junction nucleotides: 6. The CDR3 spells CASSRGQGDQPQHF. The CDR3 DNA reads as TGTGCCAGCAGTAGGGGGCAGGGGGATCAGCCCCAGCATTTT.

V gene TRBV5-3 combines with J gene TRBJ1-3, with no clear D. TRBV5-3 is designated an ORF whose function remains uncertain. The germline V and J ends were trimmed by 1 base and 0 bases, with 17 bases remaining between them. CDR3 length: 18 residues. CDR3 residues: CARSLSVTNQSSGNTIYF. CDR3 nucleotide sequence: TGTGCCAGAAGCTTGTCAGTTACAAACCAGAGCTCTGGAAACACCATATATTTT.

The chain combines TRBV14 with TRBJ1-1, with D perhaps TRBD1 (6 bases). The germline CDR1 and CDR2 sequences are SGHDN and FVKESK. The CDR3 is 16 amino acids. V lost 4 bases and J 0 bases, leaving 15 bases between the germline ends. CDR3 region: CASSRGQGIMNTEAFF. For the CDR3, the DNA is TGTGCCAGCAGCCGTGGGCAGGGGATCATGAACACTGAAGCTTTCTTT.

Here the CDR3 DNA reads TGTGCCAGCAGCACCCCGGGGGGTAACGAGCAGTACTTC. It specifies CASSTPGGNEQYF. The chain combines TRBV7-2 with TRBJ2-5, with 7 nucleotides matching TRBD2. Matching the DNA end better, TRBJ2-7 makes the J call doubtful. This CDR3 has 13 residues. CDR1 and CDR2 from the germline V gene are SGHTA and FQGNSA.

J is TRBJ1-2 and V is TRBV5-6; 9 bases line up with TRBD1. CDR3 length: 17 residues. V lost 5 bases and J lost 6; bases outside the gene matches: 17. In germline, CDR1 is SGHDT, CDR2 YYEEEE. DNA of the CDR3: TGTGCCAGCAGTTTCGATCCGGGACAGGGTCTTCTACATGGCTACACCTTC. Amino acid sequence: CASSFDPGQGLLHGYTF. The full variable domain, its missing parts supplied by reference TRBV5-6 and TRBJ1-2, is DAGVTQSPTHLIKTRGQQVTLRCSPKSGHDTVSWYQQALGQGPQFIFQYYEEEERQRGNFPDRFSGHQFPNYSSELNVNALLLGDSALYLCASSFDPGQGLLHGYTFGSGTRLTVV.

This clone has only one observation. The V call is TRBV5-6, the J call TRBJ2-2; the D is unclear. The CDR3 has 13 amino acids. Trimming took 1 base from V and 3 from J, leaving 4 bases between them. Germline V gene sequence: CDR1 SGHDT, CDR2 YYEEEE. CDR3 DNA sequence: TGTGCCAGCAGCTTGATTCACACCGGGGAGCTGTTTTTT. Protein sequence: CASSLIHTGELFF.

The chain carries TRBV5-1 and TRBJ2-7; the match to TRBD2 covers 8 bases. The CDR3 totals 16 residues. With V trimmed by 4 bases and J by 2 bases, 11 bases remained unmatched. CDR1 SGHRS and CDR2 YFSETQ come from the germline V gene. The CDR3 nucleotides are TGCGCCAGCAGCCCGGGGACGAGCGGGGGCGCCTACGAGCAGTACTTC. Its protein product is CASSPGTSGGAYEQYF.

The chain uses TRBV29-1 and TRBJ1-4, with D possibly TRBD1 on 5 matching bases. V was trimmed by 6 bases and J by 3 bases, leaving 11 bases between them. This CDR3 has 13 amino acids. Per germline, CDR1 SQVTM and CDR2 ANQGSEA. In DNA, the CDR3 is TGCAGCGTGGGTGGGGCAGCTAATGAAAAACTGTTTTTT. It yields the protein CSVGGAANEKLFF.

The CDR3 sequence is CASSVLGSGNNEQFF. In DNA, the CDR3 is TGTGCCAGCAGCGTACTGGGTAGCGGAAACAATGAGCAGTTCTTC. The chain carries TRBV9 and TRBJ2-1; D might be TRBD2 (6 bases). This CDR3 spans 15 amino acids. CDR1 and CDR2 (germline): SGDLS, YYNGEE. V lost 1 base to trimming and J lost 5 bases, with 13 bases between them.

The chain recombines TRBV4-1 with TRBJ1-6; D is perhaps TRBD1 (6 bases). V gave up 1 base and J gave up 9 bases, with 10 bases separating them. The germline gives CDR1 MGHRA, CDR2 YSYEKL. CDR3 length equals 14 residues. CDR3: CASSQVGAGSPLHF. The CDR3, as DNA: TGCGCCAGCAGCCAAGTGGGGGCTGGTTCACCCCTCCACTTT.

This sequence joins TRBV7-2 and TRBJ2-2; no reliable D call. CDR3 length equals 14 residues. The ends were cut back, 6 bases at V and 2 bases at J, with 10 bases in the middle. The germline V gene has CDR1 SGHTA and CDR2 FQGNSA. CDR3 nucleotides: TGTGCCAGCAGACAAACAGCTAACACCGGGGAGCTGTTTTTT. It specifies CASRQTANTGELFF.

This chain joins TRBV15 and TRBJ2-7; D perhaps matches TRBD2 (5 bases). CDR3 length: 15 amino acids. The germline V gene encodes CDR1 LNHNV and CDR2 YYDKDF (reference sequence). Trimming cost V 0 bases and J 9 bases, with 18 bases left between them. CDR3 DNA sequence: TGTGCCACCAGCAGAGATTCGATAGGACGGGGAACGCAGTACTTC. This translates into CATSRDSIGRGTQYF.

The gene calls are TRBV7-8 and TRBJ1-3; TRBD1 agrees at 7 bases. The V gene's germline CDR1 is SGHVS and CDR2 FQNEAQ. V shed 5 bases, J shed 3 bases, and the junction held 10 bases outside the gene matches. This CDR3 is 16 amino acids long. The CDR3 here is CASSDIPRGIGNTIYF. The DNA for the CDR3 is TGTGCCAGCAGCGATATCCCCAGGGGGATTGGAAACACCATATATTTT.

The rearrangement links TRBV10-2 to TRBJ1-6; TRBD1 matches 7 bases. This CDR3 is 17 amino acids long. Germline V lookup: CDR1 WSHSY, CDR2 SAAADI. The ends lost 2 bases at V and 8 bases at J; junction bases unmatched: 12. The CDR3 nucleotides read TGCGCCAGCAGTGAGCGCGGCAGGGGGGCTTTGTATTCACCCCTCCACTTT. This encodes CASSERGRGALYSPLHF.

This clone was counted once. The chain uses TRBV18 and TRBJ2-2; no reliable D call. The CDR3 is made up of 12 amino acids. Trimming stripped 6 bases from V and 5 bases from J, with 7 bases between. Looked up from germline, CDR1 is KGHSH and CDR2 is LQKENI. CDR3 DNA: TGTGCCAGCTCCTCGGATACCGGGGAGCTGTTTTTT. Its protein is CASSSDTGELFF.

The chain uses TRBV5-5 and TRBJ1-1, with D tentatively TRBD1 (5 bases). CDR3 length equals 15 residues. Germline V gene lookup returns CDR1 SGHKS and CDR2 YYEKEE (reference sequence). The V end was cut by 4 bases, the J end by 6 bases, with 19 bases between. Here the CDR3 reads CASSPGGVLRAEAFF. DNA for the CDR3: TGTGCCAGCAGCCCGGGAGGGGTTCTCCGCGCTGAAGCTTTCTTT.

The CDR3 sequence is CASSAAPLYF. CDR3 bases: TGTGCCAGCAGTGCTGCCCCCTTATACTTC. V and J are TRBV2 and TRBJ2-7; D call uncertain. The V end lost 4 bases, the J end lost 13 bases, and 11 bases lay between the germline ends. The length of the CDR3 is 10 residues. CDR1 is SNHLY and CDR2 is FYNNEI in the germline V gene.

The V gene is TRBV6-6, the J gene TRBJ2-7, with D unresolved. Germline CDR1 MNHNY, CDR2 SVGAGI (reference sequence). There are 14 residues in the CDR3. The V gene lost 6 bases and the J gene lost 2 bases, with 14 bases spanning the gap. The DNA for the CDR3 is TGTGCCAGCAGACAAACAGCCTATCCCTACGAGCAGTACTTC. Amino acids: CASRQTAYPYEQYF.

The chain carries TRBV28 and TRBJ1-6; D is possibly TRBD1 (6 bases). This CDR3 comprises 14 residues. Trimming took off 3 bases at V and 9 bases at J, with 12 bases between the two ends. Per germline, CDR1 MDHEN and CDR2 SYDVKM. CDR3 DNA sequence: TGTGCCAGCAGTTTCGGGGGCGCGAGTTCACCCCTCCACTTT. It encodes CASSFGGASSPLHF.

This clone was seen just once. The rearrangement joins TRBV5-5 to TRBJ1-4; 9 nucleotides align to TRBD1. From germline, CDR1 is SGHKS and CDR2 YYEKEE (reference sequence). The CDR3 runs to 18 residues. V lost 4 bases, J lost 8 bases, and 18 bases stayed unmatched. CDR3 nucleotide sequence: TGTGCCAGCAGCCCCACAGGGGGCGGGTTTCAATGGGCGGAAAAACTGTTTTTT. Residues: CASSPTGGGFQWAEKLFF.